The sample holds a few counts of the clone carrying this T cell receptor (beta chain). Per the germline V gene, CDR1 is MNHEY and CDR2 is SVGAGI. There are 18 residues in the CDR3. The trim removed 3 bases at V and 8 bases at J, leaving 16 bases unmatched. This sample stems from a study of spatial heterogeneity in lung cancer. Study in general: Those follow-up PBMC samples that were available underwent sequencing, at a median interval of roughly 22 months following resection.

The time point: blood at routine non-recurrence follow-up after resection. Unsorted whole RNA of tumor, nontumor lung or frozen PBMC was sequenced. Via MiXCR, TCRdb re-called the 5' RACE reads, giving one row per CDR3 protein. Here the sample spans 110,000 or so distinct CDR3 sequences, roughly 10% being singletons. The origin of this receptor is a female donor with early-stage non-small cell lung cancer. The chain employs TRBV6-5 and TRBJ2-1; 10 nucleotides line up with TRBD2. Here the sequenced sample was PBMCs, taken at follow-up. This chain's CDR3 is CASSYSSVRTSGADEQFF. The CDR3 DNA reads as TGTGCCAGCAGTTATTCTTCCGTTAGGACTAGCGGTGCCGATGAGCAGTTCTTC.